The 17 T cell receptor beta chains below were found in one sample sequenced in a study of blood T cells in healthy people across ages. Combining a sample-barcoded 5' primer with a J-beta primer mix, a second PCR ran for roughly 7 to 12 cycles. TCRdb redid the calling of the 5' RACE reads with MiXCR, one entry per CDR3 protein. The data show over 700,000 distinct CDR3 sequences, 25% seen once. These same records also appear under a second study, on T cells of mothers and their children.

The sample was blood. Receptors originate from a boy aged 10-17 years in good health.

This clonotype was seen a handful of times. The chain uses TRBV12-5 and TRBJ2-7; D might be TRBD1 (5 bases). CDR3 length: 12 residues. Per germline, CDR1 LGHNT and CDR2 FRNRAP. V was trimmed by 6 bases and J by 2 bases, leaving 8 bases between them. The CDR3 is CASGEQAYEQYF. The CDR3 DNA sequence: TGTGCTAGTGGGGAACAGGCCTACGAGCAGTACTTC. The full variable domain, its missing parts supplied by reference TRBV12-5 and TRBJ2-7, is DARVTQTPRHKVTEMGQEVTMRCQPILGHNTVFWYRQTMMQGLELLAYFRNRAPLDDSGMPKDRFSAEMPDATLATLKIQPSEPRDSAVYFCASGEQAYEQYFGPGTRLTVT.

This clonotype is a singleton in its sample. The V and J genes are TRBV3-1 and TRBJ2-5, with D perhaps TRBD2 (6 bases). Trimming left V 2 bases short and J 5 bases short, with 15 bases between. CDR1 is LGHDT and CDR2 is YNNKEL in the germline V gene (reference sequence). The CDR3 is made up of 15 amino acids. The CDR3 DNA reads as TGTGCCAGCAGCCAACCTAGCGAATTAAGGGAGACCCAGTACTTC. Translation gives CASSQPSELRETQYF.

This sequence joins TRBV6-6 and TRBJ1-3; no reliable D call. V was shortened by 7 bases and J by 4 bases, with 8 bases between the two germline ends. The germline CDR1 and CDR2 sequences are MNHNY and SVGAGI (reference sequence). The CDR3 is 12 amino acids. The CDR3 coding sequence is TGTGCCAGCATCGGGGAGGGAAACACCATATATTTT. Its protein is CASIGEGNTIYF.

This clonotype has a handful of counts. The rearrangement uses TRBV2 and TRBJ2-5, with D possibly TRBD2 on 6 matching bases. V was trimmed by 4 bases and J by 4 bases, leaving 19 bases between them. Germline loops: CDR1 SNHLY, CDR2 FYNNEI. The CDR3 covers 16 residues. The CDR3 is CASSVGGLADSETQYF. The DNA of the CDR3 is TGTGCCAGCAGTGTTGGAGGGTTAGCGGATTCAGAGACCCAGTACTTC.

This clonotype was recorded a few times. The V and J genes are TRBV5-1 and TRBJ2-5, with 8 bases aligning to TRBD1. V shed 0 bases, J shed 6 bases, and the junction held 4 bases outside the gene matches. The CDR3 length is 14 residues. Germline V gene data show CDR1 as SGHRS and CDR2 as YFSETQ. CDR3 nucleotide sequence: TGCGCCAGCAGCTTGGACAGGGGGGAGAAGACCCAGTACTTC. This encodes CASSLDRGEKTQYF.

The J gene is TRBJ2-1, the V gene TRBV10-3; tentative D call: TRBD1 (5 bases). The germline CDR1 and CDR2 sequences are ENHRY and SYGVKD. V was shortened by 6 bases and J by 4 bases, with 16 bases between the two germline ends. This CDR3 region has 15 residues. The CDR3 bases are TGTGCCATCAGCGAAGTCCGCCGACAGTACAATGAGCAGTTCTTC. Translated, it gives CAISEVRRQYNEQFF.

The chain employs TRBV7-2 and TRBJ2-7; TRBD1 matches 10 bases. Germline CDR1 reads SGHTA; CDR2 reads FQGNSA. The V gene end was trimmed by 5 bases and the J gene end by 2 bases; junction bases not matched to a gene: 9. The CDR3 covers 16 residues. CDR3 nucleotide sequence: TGTGCCAGCAGCCCAGTGCTGGGACAGGGGACCTACGAGCAGTACTTC. It yields the protein CASSPVLGQGTYEQYF.

This clonotype was seen a few times. V usage is TRBV3-1 and J usage is TRBJ2-5, with unresolved D. This CDR3 region has 15 residues. Germline CDR1 and CDR2: LGHDT and YNNKEL (reference sequence). V shed 2 bases and J shed 1 base, with 11 bases lying between them. The CDR3 loop reads CASSQTRVRQETQYF. CDR3 nucleotide sequence: TGTGCCAGCAGCCAAACGAGAGTCCGCCAAGAGACCCAGTACTTC.

This clonotype showed up just a few times. The chain has TRBV12-5 and TRBJ2-7, with D tentatively TRBD1 or TRBD2 (5 bases each). The CDR3 runs to 12 residues. Trimming pared 5 bases from V and 11 bases from J, leaving 16 bases between. Germline V CDR1 and CDR2: LGHNT, FRNRAP. In DNA form, the CDR3 reads TGTGCTAGTGGTGCGCTCCGGGACCAGAAGTACTTC. Its protein product is CASGALRDQKYF.

The rearrangement uses TRBV28 and TRBJ1-1; D perhaps matches TRBD1 (5 bases). The V gene lost 6 bases and the J gene lost 2 bases, with 13 bases spanning the gap. This CDR3 region has 14 residues. Looked up from germline, CDR1 is MDHEN and CDR2 is SYDVKM. CDR3 amino acids: CASRAGGENTEAFF. The CDR3 DNA reads as TGTGCCAGCAGGGCAGGAGGGGAAAACACTGAAGCTTTCTTT.

This clonotype was observed a few times. The chain employs TRBV29-1 and TRBJ1-3; no firm D call. Trimming took off 8 bases at V and 5 bases at J, with 10 bases between the two ends. This CDR3 contains 11 residues. Germline V gene data show CDR1 as SQVTM and CDR2 as ANQGSEA. The CDR3 loop reads CSTRERNTIYF. The DNA of the CDR3 is TGCAGCACCCGGGAGAGAAACACCATATATTTT.

The CDR3: CAISESGTEGQPQHF. Written as DNA, the CDR3 is TGTGCCATCAGTGAGTCAGGGACGGAAGGTCAGCCCCAGCATTTT. V and J are TRBV10-3 and TRBJ1-5, with a tentative D call TRBD1 (5 bases). Germline CDR1 reads ENHRY; CDR2 reads SYGVKD. The CDR3 is 15 amino acids. Trimming removed 0 bases from V and 6 bases from J, with 12 bases in between.

This clonotype was recorded a few times. The chain employs TRBV9 and TRBJ2-5; 12 positions agree with TRBD2. The J call could be wrong; TRBJ2-1 is a better fit for the DNA end. CDR1 and CDR2 (germline): SGDLS, YYNGEE. The CDR3 consists of 18 residues. Here the CDR3 DNA reads TGTGCCAGCAGCGTAGCGCCCCGTCTAGCGGGGGGGCCTACTGAGCAGTTCTTC. Protein sequence: CASSVAPRLAGGPTEQFF.

This sequence joins TRBV20-1 and TRBJ2-3; 8 bases align to TRBD2. The CDR3 totals 12 residues. Germline V CDR1 and CDR2: DFQATT, SNEGSKA (reference sequence). The junction had 7 bases not matched to a gene; V was cut back by 7 bases and J by 7 bases. The CDR3 reads CSVTSGRNTQYF. DNA for the CDR3: TGCAGTGTCACTAGCGGAAGGAATACGCAGTATTTT.

In this sample, this clonotype turned up a few times. The chain uses TRBV7-2 and TRBJ2-7; 9 nucleotides match TRBD1. Germline CDR1 and CDR2: SGHTA and FQGNSA. CDR3 length: 17 amino acids. The V segment lost 5 bases and the J segment 6 bases; nucleotides outside the gene matches: 17. Written as DNA, the CDR3 is TGTGCCAGCAGCACAACCGCGTGGGTACAGGGGGCGGTCGAGCAGTACTTC. It translates to CASSTTAWVQGAVEQYF.

This clonotype was observed a handful of times. V usage is TRBV12-3 or TRBV12-4 and J usage is TRBJ2-1, with 12 bases identical to TRBD2. This CDR3 has 16 amino acids. J was trimmed by 4 bases and V by 5 bases; bases with no gene match: 6. CDR3 residues: CASSPIGTSGYNEQFF. The CDR3 DNA reads TGTGCCAGCAGTCCGATAGGGACTAGCGGGTACAATGAGCAGTTCTTC.

There are a few counts of this clonotype. The CDR3 nucleotides are TGTGCCATCGACAAAATGGCTGGGGCCAACGTCCTGACTTTC. This encodes CAIDKMAGANVLTF. This sequence joins TRBV7-2 and TRBJ2-6; D is unclear. Germline V gene lookup returns CDR1 SGHTA and CDR2 FQGNSA. Deletions cut 10 bases from V and 2 bases from J, with 12 bases between. This CDR3 is built from 14 residues.